The entry below describes one T cell receptor beta chain. These data are taken from a study of blood T cell repertoires in COVID-19. Background on the study: Both acute and convalescent COVID-19 samples were obtained from the United States, Italy and Spain. Sources were T cells, B-cell-depleted T cells, or PBMCs; the material itself was cDNA or gDNA.

The CDR3 length is 13 residues. CDR1 SGHAT and CDR2 FQNNGV come from the germline V gene. The V end was cut by 1 base, the J end by 8 bases, with 11 bases between. Per the original methods: Reference gene primer amplification gave estimated nucleated cell counts. Here immunoSEQ multiplex PCR was the method, and the copy in TCRdb shows in-frame clones only, minus some. V, J and clone size reflect that table, while D and trimming were determined from the DNA. The sample includes some 130,000 clones, around 85% seen only once; the top ten take roughly 4%. Sequences were obtained from peripheral blood. The V and J genes are TRBV11-2 and TRBJ1-1, with D possibly being TRBD1 (6 bases). The TCR originated in a human donor in a cohort sampled during active COVID-19. The CDR3 DNA sequence: TGTGCCAGCAGCTTAGCTATTCAGGGGGAAGCTTTCTTT. Protein: CASSLAIQGEAFF.